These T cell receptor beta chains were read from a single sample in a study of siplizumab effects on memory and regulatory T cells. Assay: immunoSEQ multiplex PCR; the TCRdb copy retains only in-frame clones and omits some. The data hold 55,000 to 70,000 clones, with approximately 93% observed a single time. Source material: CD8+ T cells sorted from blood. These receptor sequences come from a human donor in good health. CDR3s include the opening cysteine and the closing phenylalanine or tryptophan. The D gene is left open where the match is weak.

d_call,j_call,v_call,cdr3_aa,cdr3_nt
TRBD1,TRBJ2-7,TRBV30,CAWVGQTGSSYEQYF,TGTGCCTGGGTCGGACAGACAGGGAGCTCCTACGAGCAGTACTTC
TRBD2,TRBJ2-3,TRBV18,CASSPPGLAGGTDTQYF,TGTGCCAGCTCACCCCCGGGACTAGCGGGAGGCACAGATACGCAGTATTTT
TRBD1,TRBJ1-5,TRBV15,CATSSNRGSNQPQHF,TGTGCCACCAGCAGTAACAGGGGAAGCAATCAGCCCCAGCATTTT
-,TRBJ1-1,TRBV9,CASSVAGMDTEAFF,TGTGCCAGCAGCGTAGCTGGGATGGACACTGAAGCTTTCTTT
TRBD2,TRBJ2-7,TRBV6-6,CASSGGTGGYEQYF,TGTGCCAGCAGTGGAGGGACGGGAGGTTACGAGCAGTACTTC
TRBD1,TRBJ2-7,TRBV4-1,CASSQGTGLYEQYF,TGCGCCAGCAGCCAAGGGACAGGGTTATACGAGCAGTACTTC
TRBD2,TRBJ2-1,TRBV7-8,CASSSRLAGVQLSYNEQFF,TGTGCCAGCAGCTCGAGACTAGCGGGAGTGCAACTCTCCTACAATGAGCAGTTCTTC
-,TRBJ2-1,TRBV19,CASSIMATKAYNEQFF,TGTGCCAGTAGTATTATGGCGACCAAGGCCTACAATGAGCAGTTCTTC
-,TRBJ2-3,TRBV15,CATSRAQGEWADTQYF,TGTGCCACCAGCAGAGCGCAGGGCGAATGGGCAGATACGCAGTATTTT
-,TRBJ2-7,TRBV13,CASSLSYEQYF,TGTGCCAGCAGCCTCTCCTACGAGCAGTACTTC